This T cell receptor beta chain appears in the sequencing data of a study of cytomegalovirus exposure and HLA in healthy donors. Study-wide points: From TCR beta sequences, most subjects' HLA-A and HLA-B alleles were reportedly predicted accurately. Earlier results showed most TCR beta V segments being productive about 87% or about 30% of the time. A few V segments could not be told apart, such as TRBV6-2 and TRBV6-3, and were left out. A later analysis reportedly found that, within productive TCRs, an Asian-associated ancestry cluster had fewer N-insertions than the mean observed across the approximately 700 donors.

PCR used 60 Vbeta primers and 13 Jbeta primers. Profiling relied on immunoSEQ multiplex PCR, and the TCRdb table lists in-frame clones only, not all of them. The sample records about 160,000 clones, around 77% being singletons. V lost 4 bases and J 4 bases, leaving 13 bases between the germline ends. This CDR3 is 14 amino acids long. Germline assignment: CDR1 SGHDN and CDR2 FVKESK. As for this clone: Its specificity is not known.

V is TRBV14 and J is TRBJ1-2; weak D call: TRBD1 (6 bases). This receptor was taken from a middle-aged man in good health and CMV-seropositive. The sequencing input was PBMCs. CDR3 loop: CASSRLVGGYGYTF. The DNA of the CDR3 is TGTGCCAGCAGCCGATTAGTAGGGGGCTATGGCTACACCTTC.